This TCR beta chain is drawn from a study of cytomegalovirus exposure and HLA in healthy donors. General study points: In vitro assays verified that a few CMV-associated chains recognized CMV antigens specifically. Reportedly, cytomegalovirus status was diagnosed with high sensitivity and specificity. Some TCR beta chains (roughly 160 of them) were listed as cytomegalovirus-associated.

The CDR3 loop spans 19 amino acids. Germline CDR1 and CDR2: LNHDA and SQIVND (reference sequence). Trimming cost V 6 bases and J 7 bases; bases outside gene matches: 24. Concerning this clone: Its cognate antigen is unknown.

TCRdb's copy holds only in-frame clones and misses some; the assay was immunoSEQ multiplex PCR. The table includes 110,000 to 150,000 clones, approximately 90% detected once. Sequencing used PBMCs. J is TRBJ1-2 and V is TRBV19; 9 nucleotides agree with TRBD1. The sequence came from a young man in good health and CMV-seronegative. CDR3 nucleotide sequence: TGTGCCAGTAGGACTGTGACAGGGGGTATCGAAGCCCGGGGTAGTGGCTACACCTTC. Translation gives CASRTVTGGIEARGSGYTF.